What follows are 26 T cell receptor beta chains derived from one specimen sequenced in a study of blood T cell repertoires in COVID-19. Assay: immunoSEQ multiplex PCR; the TCRdb copy retains only in-frame clones and omits some. The sample gives 110,000 to 150,000 clones, 84% of which show up once; approximately 5% is in the top ten. The sequenced sample consisted of PBMCs or T cells enriched from blood (not recorded which). These receptors came from a man aged 35 to 55 with acute COVID-19.

This clone was detected only a few times. J is TRBJ1-2 and V is TRBV4-1, with a tentative D call TRBD1 (5 bases). Trimming shortened V by 1 base and J by 4 bases, and 16 bases separated the two germline ends. The germline V gene has CDR1 MGHRA and CDR2 YSYEKL. This CDR3 comprises 16 residues. CDR3 residues: CASSQALTESFYGYTF. CDR3 in DNA: TGCGCCAGCAGCCAAGCCTTGACAGAGTCTTTCTATGGCTACACCTTC.

The genes are TRBV5-1 and TRBJ1-3; possible D gene TRBD1, 6 bases. The CDR3 consists of 15 residues. Trimming removed 4 bases from V and 4 bases from J, with 15 bases in between. Germline V gene data show CDR1 as SGHRS and CDR2 as YFSETQ. The CDR3 sequence: CASSARGVEGNTIYF. CDR3 sequence (DNA): TGCGCCAGCAGCGCCAGGGGAGTTGAGGGAAACACCATATATTTT.

J is TRBJ2-7 and V is TRBV18; the match to TRBD1 covers 10 bases. The V gene's germline CDR1 is KGHSH and CDR2 LQKENI. V trimming: 5 bases; J trimming: 6 bases; junction bases outside the gene matches: 10. The CDR3 length is 15 residues. CDR3 DNA: TGTGCCAGCTCATCAGCCGGGACAGGGGAGGCCGAGCAGTACTTC. It is translated as CASSSAGTGEAEQYF.

The V call is TRBV11-2, the J call TRBJ2-5, with 11 bases lining up with TRBD2. Per germline, CDR1 SGHAT and CDR2 FQNNGV. J gave up 5 bases and V 7 bases, and 12 bases lay outside the gene matches. CDR3 length: 16 amino acids. The CDR3 loop is CASTDHLAGGSETQYF. Here the CDR3 DNA reads TGTGCCAGCACCGATCATCTAGCGGGAGGCAGTGAGACCCAGTACTTC. The whole variable domain, remainder taken from reference TRBV11-2 and TRBJ2-5, is EAGVAQSPRYKIIEKRQSVAFWCNPISGHATLYWYQQILGQGPKLLIQFQNNGVVDDSQLPKDRFSAERLKGVDSTLKIQPAKLEDSAVYLCASTDHLAGGSETQYFGPGTRLLVL.

This chain's CDR3 is CASSLPLGATDTQYF. As DNA, the CDR3 is TGTGCCAGCAGTTTACCCCTGGGCGCCACAGATACGCAGTATTTT. The chain carries TRBV28 and TRBJ2-3; D gene uncertain. The CDR3 sequence is 15 residues long. V dropped 2 bases and J dropped 2 bases, with 11 bases sitting between them. Germline V gene data show CDR1 as MDHEN and CDR2 as SYDVKM. The variable domain in full, completed from reference TRBV28 and TRBJ2-3, reads DVKVTQSSRYLVKRTGEKVFLECVQDMDHENMFWYRQDPGLGLRLIYFSYDVKMKEKGDIPEGYSVSREKKERFSLILESASTNQTSMYLCASSLPLGATDTQYFGPGTRLTVL.

The genes are TRBV15 and TRBJ1-5; TRBD1 matches at 9 bases. Germline loops: CDR1 LNHNV, CDR2 YYDKDF (reference sequence). The J segment lost 4 bases and the V segment lost 7 bases, leaving 8 bases of the junction unmatched. There are 15 residues in the CDR3. The CDR3 nucleotides are TGTGCCACCACCCAAGGGACAGGGAAAAATCAGCCCCAGCATTTT. Its translation: CATTQGTGKNQPQHF.

The chain links TRBV29-1 to TRBJ2-3, with D unclear. Per germline, CDR1 SQVTM and CDR2 ANQGSEA. The CDR3 sequence is 16 residues long. Trimming took 5 bases from V and 2 from J, leaving 20 bases between them. CDR3 bases: TGCAGCGTTCATACCACAGCAGTGCTTTCCACAGATACGCAGTATTTT. Translated: CSVHTTAVLSTDTQYF.

The V call is TRBV10-1, the J call TRBJ2-7; 11 nucleotides line up with TRBD1. The length of the CDR3 is 13 residues. Germline V CDR1 and CDR2: WNHNN, SYGVQD (reference sequence). V lost 8 bases, J lost 5 bases, and 5 bases stayed unmatched. CDR3 region: CASGTGGIHEQYF. The CDR3 DNA reads as TGCGCCAGCGGGACAGGGGGTATCCACGAGCAGTACTTC.

This clone was detected a few times. DNA for the CDR3: TGTGCCAGCAACCTAGTGACAGGGGTTGGCTATGGCTACACCTTC. Translating it yields CASNLVTGVGYGYTF. J is TRBJ1-2 and V is TRBV5-6; 8 bases match TRBD1. In germline, CDR1 is SGHDT, CDR2 YYEEEE. The CDR3 loop spans 15 amino acids. Trimming cost V 6 bases and J 4 bases; bases outside gene matches: 11.

The chain recombines TRBV11-2 with TRBJ2-5; perhaps TRBD2 as D (6 bases). Per germline, CDR1 SGHAT and CDR2 FQNNGV. This CDR3 spans 15 amino acids. Trimming took off 1 base at V and 1 base at J, with 10 bases between the two ends. This CDR3 is CASSLGAGPQETQYF. In nucleotides, the CDR3 is TGTGCCAGCAGCTTAGGGGCGGGGCCCCAAGAGACCCAGTACTTC.

The chain couples TRBV20-1 to TRBJ1-5, with D tentatively TRBD1 (6 bases). Deletions cut 3 bases from V and 5 bases from J, with 14 bases between. The CDR3 is 14 amino acids. Germline-derived CDR1 and CDR2 are DFQATT and SNEGSKA (reference sequence). CDR3 coding DNA: TGCAGTGCTAGTGTGGGGGCCCTATATCAGCCCCAGCATTTT. Protein: CSASVGALYQPQHF.

The chain is built from TRBV7-6 and TRBJ1-3; TRBD1 is a possible D gene (6 bases). The germline V gene has CDR1 SGHVS and CDR2 FNYEAQ. The CDR3 is 14 residues long. V dropped 3 bases and J dropped 2 bases, with 8 bases sitting between them. The DNA for the CDR3 is TGTGCCAGCAGCTTTGCAGGGGCTGGAAACACCATATATTTT. The encoded protein is CASSFAGAGNTIYF.

The chain couples TRBV7-2 to TRBJ2-7, with a tentative D call TRBD1 (5 bases). The CDR3 loop spans 14 amino acids. The V gene's germline CDR1 is SGHTA and CDR2 FQGNSA. Trimming shortened V by 3 bases and J by 0 bases, and 9 bases separated the two germline ends. The CDR3 nucleotides read TGTGCCAGCAGCTTCCAGGGTTCCTCCTACGAGCAGTACTTC. Residues: CASSFQGSSYEQYF.

This CDR3 reads CASSFGTGGSYYGYTF. The CDR3 DNA sequence: TGTGCCAGCAGCTTCGGGACAGGGGGATCCTACTATGGCTACACCTTC. The chain uses TRBV7-9 and TRBJ1-2, with 11 bases matching TRBD1. The germline V gene has CDR1 SEHNR and CDR2 FQNEAQ (reference sequence). The trim removed 3 bases at V and 3 bases at J, leaving 6 bases unmatched. The CDR3 runs 16 residues. The full variable domain, with the rest looked up from reference TRBV7-9 and TRBJ1-2, is DTGVSQNPRHKITKRGQNVTFRCDPISEHNRLYWYRQTLGQGPEFLTYFQNEAQLEKSRLLSDRFSAERPKGSFSTLEIQRTEQGDSAMYLCASSFGTGGSYYGYTFGSGTRLTVV.

This chain connects TRBV7-2 to TRBJ1-2; 9 bases fit TRBD1. Germline V gene sequence: CDR1 SGHTA, CDR2 FQGNSA. V was pared by 3 bases and J by 2 bases, with 7 bases of the junction left unmatched. There are 16 residues in the CDR3. CDR3 region: CASSFRGQGRNYGYTF. The CDR3 DNA sequence: TGTGCCAGCAGCTTTAGGGGACAGGGCCGAAACTATGGCTACACCTTC.

V and J are TRBV28 and TRBJ2-3; 7 positions agree with TRBD1. Trimming at V came to 5 bases and at J to 0 bases, leaving 5 bases not matched to a gene. This CDR3 contains 15 residues. Germline CDR1 and CDR2: MDHEN and SYDVKM. The chain's CDR3 is CASSRDSPSTDTQYF. CDR3 DNA sequence: TGTGCCAGCAGTCGGGACAGTCCTAGCACAGATACGCAGTATTTT.

The J gene is TRBJ1-3, the V gene TRBV12-2. TRBV12-2 is deemed a pseudogene. This CDR3 has 16 residues. CDR3 loop: CASRSRLLFSGNTIYF. CDR3 sequence (DNA): TGTGCAAGTCGCTCGCGACTGCTATTCTCTGGAAACACCATATATTTT.

The chain is built from TRBV2 and TRBJ2-5; 11 bases line up with TRBD1. Germline V gives CDR1 SNHLY, CDR2 FYNNEI. The V segment lost 7 bases and the J segment 4 bases; nucleotides outside the gene matches: 8. CDR3 length: 15 residues. The CDR3 DNA follows: TGTGCCAGCACCCCGGACAGGGGGCTAGGAGAGACCCAGTACTTC. Translation gives CASTPDRGLGETQYF.

The CDR3 loop is CASSYDRGYQETQYF. Written as DNA, the CDR3 is TGTGCCAGCAGCTATGACAGGGGGTACCAAGAGACCCAGTACTTC. V gene TRBV7-2 combines with J gene TRBJ2-5; 9 nucleotides agree with TRBD1. Germline CDR1 reads SGHTA; CDR2 reads FQGNSA. The CDR3 has 15 amino acids. V was clipped by 4 bases and J by 0 bases; unmatched bases: 3.

This chain joins TRBV10-1 and TRBJ2-1; a possible D gene is TRBD2 (6 bases). This CDR3 is built from 14 residues. Germline-derived CDR1 and CDR2 are WNHNN and SYGVQD (reference sequence). Between the trimmed V and J ends, which lost 4 bases and 1 base, there was a span of 8 bases. CDR3 bases: TGCGCCAGCAGTGGTGGGGGGTCCTACAATGAGCAGTTCTTC. This codes for CASSGGGSYNEQFF.

This clone was recorded once. This chain uses TRBV5-4 with TRBJ2-3; D may be TRBD2 (5 bases). Trimming took 5 bases from V and 1 from J, leaving 8 bases between them. Germline CDR1 is SGHNT and CDR2 is YYREEE (reference sequence). This CDR3 contains 13 residues. The CDR3 DNA sequence: TGTGCCAGCAGTAGTAGCGGCACAGATACGCAGTATTTT. This codes for CASSSSGTDTQYF.

This chain uses TRBV7-8 with TRBJ2-7; D is perhaps TRBD2 (6 bases). V lost 1 base and J 1 base, leaving 11 bases between the germline ends. The CDR3 has 15 amino acids. Germline V lookup: CDR1 SGHVS, CDR2 FQNEAQ. CDR3 amino acids: CASSLEGRSSYEQYF. The DNA for the CDR3 is TGTGCCAGCAGCTTAGAAGGGAGGTCTTCCTACGAGCAGTACTTC.

This clone occurred once. J is TRBJ1-5 and V is TRBV2, with 8 bases lining up with TRBD1. From germline, CDR1 is SNHLY and CDR2 FYNNEI. The V and J ends lost 5 bases and 7 bases, in that order; junction bases with no gene match: 7. The CDR3 spans 14 residues. The CDR3 bases are TGTGCCAGCAGTAGACAGGGGTTGAGGCAGCCCCAGCATTTT. Translation: CASSRQGLRQPQHF.

The V call is TRBV7-2, the J call TRBJ1-1; D is unclear. CDR1 is SGHTA and CDR2 is FQGNSA in the germline V gene. The CDR3 is 16 amino acids. With 1 base removed from V and 1 base from J, the gap between germline ends came to 13 bases. The CDR3 DNA reads as TGTGCCAGCAGCTTAGTCAATAGCCGGTCGAACACTGAAGCTTTCTTT. This gives the protein CASSLVNSRSNTEAFF. The full variable domain, in which reference TRBV7-2 and TRBJ1-1 provide the parts outside the CDR3, is GAGVSQSPSNKVTEKGKDVELRCDPISGHTALYWYRQSLGQGLEFLIYFQGNSAPDKSGLPSDRFSAERTGGSVSTLTIQRTQQEDSAVYLCASSLVNSRSNTEAFFGQGTRLTVV.

This clone was counted between two and nine times. The chain employs TRBV5-1 and TRBJ2-3, with 9 bases aligning to TRBD1. Germline CDR1 and CDR2: SGHRS and YFSETQ. V was clipped by 3 bases and J by 2 bases; unmatched bases: 4. The CDR3 has 15 amino acids. The CDR3 protein is CASSSTGGYTDTQYF. The CDR3 nucleotides read TGCGCCAGCAGCTCGACAGGGGGGTACACAGATACGCAGTATTTT.

The chain has TRBV7-2 and TRBJ1-1; D remains unclear. Germline V CDR1 and CDR2: SGHTA, FQGNSA. The CDR3 consists of 13 residues. Trimming took off 8 bases at V and 1 base at J, with 11 bases between the two ends. CDR3 DNA sequence: TGTGCCAGCCGTATTACGGGGAACACTGAAGCTTTCTTT. Its protein product is CASRITGNTEAFF.